Sequencing of this T cell receptor beta chain was carried out in a study of cytomegalovirus exposure and HLA in healthy donors (dated by TCRdb to 2017 to 2019). Describing the broader study: According to a later analysis, one platform produced both the 110 or so validation repertoires and the approximately 600 repertoires of the first cohort. The study aimed to test whether signatures of past pathogen exposure could be identified by cataloging public T cell receptors. High-throughput TCR immunosequencing, statistical association of individual TCRs with disease status, and machine learning were combined to predict cytomegalovirus infection status. In addition to the first cohort of 650 to 800 subjects, a separate validation cohort of 130 or so different subjects was used. Beyond this particular receptor, the publication reports: In the study, some 180 TCR beta chains were listed as associated with cytomegalovirus. A later analysis found that TCRs clustered in the first cohort also tended to co-occur in the approximately 120 validation repertoires, with 90% to 95% of cluster scores above 0. Most TCR sequences were observed very rarely across donors, whereas some public TCRs were present in many individuals. Cytomegalovirus status was reported to be diagnosed by the classifier with high specificity and sensitivity in both the original and validation cohorts. The authors suggested that the approach could potentially be extended to other disease states and immunological phenotypes. In vitro tests confirmed that three of the cytomegalovirus-associated TCR beta chains recognize cytomegalovirus antigens. A later analysis had no HLA typing for the validation cohort, so co-occurrence there was scored across all 120 or so repertoires.

Unmatched junction bases come to 12, with V trimmed by 4 bases and J by 3 bases. CDR1 and CDR2 (LGHNT, FRNRAP) derive from the germline V gene. Taken from cysteine to phenylalanine, the CDR3 has 17 residues. Only the CDR3 region is kept as DNA, spanning 51 bases read in frame from base 1. Only one count was recorded for this clone. No cognate antigen has been identified for it. Base-call qualities are not available, and no considerably larger clone is one nucleotide away. The library was built by means of the immunoSEQ multiplex PCR assay. The authors' analysis ran thus. A statistical classification framework was developed to diagnose cytomegalovirus status using the catalog of TCR beta chain sequences. What TCRdb holds here is the immuneACCESS table cut down to in-frame rearrangements. Part of the clones is not present; checked against another copy, under half of the missing clones reflect an unresolved V gene, and the others are unexplained. That table is the source of V, J and clone size, and D and trimming were worked out from the DNA. This sample gives 150,000 to 200,000 clones in total; about four fifths of them show up just once. Less than 8.5% of the sample belongs to the ten largest clones.

The donors belonged to the validation cohort of around 110 subjects, which was separate from the roughly 670-subject first cohort. The sequence is built from TRBV12-5 and TRBJ2-1; TRBD2 agrees with 7 junctional bases. Sequenced sample: PBMCs. The clonotype was recovered from a young man in good health and CMV-seropositive. CDR3 protein: CASGWAPETGGYNEQFF. The sequenced DNA: TGTGCTAGTGGTTGGGCCCCTGAGACGGGAGGCTACAATGAGCAGTTCTTC. The full variable domain, completed from the reference TRBV12-5 and TRBJ2-1 proteins outside the CDR3, reads DARVTQTPRHKVTEMGQEVTMRCQPILGHNTVFWYRQTMMQGLELLAYFRNRAPLDDSGMPKDRFSAEMPDATLATLKIQPSEPRDSAVYFCASGWAPETGGYNEQFFGPGTRLTVL.